This entry describes one T cell receptor beta chain. What it recognizes is unknown. The entry originates in a study of shared clonotypes between healthy human individuals. Findings and limits, study-wide: Clonotypes which were not shared had lower generation probabilities than clonotypes that all four donors shared. Rarefaction showed that sequencing of sorted subsets was incomplete (despite large depth).

This CDR3 contains 17 residues. Germline V lookup: CDR1 SGHTA, CDR2 FQGNSA. V was pared by 5 bases and J by 0 bases, with 9 bases of the junction left unmatched. Here immunoSEQ multiplex PCR was the method, and the copy in TCRdb shows in-frame clones only, minus some. Of over a million clones listed, more than 75% are singletons. The chain combines TRBV7-2 with TRBJ2-3; 9 bases agree with TRBD2. This sequence originates from a young man in good health. Some clones in this sample may be carry-over from other donors' samples. Specimen: memory CD4+ T cells from PBMCs. Specified subset: CD45RA-negative fraction. The DNA for the CDR3 is TGTGCCAGCAGCGTTCTAGCGGGGATGATTAGCACAGATACGCAGTATTTT. Translated, it gives CASSVLAGMISTDTQYF.